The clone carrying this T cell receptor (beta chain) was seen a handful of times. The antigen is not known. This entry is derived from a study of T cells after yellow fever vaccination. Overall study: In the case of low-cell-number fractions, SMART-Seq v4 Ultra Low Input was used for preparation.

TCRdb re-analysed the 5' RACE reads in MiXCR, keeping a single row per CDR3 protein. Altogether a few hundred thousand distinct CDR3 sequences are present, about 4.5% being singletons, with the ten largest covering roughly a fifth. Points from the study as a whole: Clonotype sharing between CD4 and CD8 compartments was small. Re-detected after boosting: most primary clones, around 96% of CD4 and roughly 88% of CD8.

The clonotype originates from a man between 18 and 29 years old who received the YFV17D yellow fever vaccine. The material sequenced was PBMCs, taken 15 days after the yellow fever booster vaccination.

CDR3 DNA: TGCAGTGCCCCCCTTGGTCGCCCGATGAAGAGCAACTACACCTTC. Encoded protein: CSAPLGRPMKSNYTF. The chain is built from TRBV20-1 and TRBJ1-2; the D is unclear. Germline loops: CDR1 DFQATT, CDR2 SNEGSKA (reference sequence). The CDR3 totals 15 residues. Trimming took 6 bases from V and 10 from J, leaving 27 bases between them.